This T cell receptor (beta chain) derives from a study of T cells expressing NK-cell markers. The study's findings and limits: These same clonotypes (in four donors) also led the CD3+CD56-NKG2C+ fraction. Expanded NKG2C+ T cell clones were not confirmed as HCMV-specific.

Points on this clonotype: The antigen is not known.

The CDR3 runs 13 residues. The cDNA for TCR beta came from 5'RACE template switching with UMIs. TCRdb re-called the 5' RACE reads, yielding one record per CDR3 amino acid sequence without DNA. Here the sample table reports about 390,000 distinct CDR3 sequences. This TCR derives from a woman between 45 and 60 years old in good health. The chain uses TRBV12-3 or TRBV12-4 and TRBJ2-5; TCRdb indicates TRBD2, and absent DNA this call remains unverified. The sample consisted of blood T cells: a sorted CD56 or NKG2C T cell subset, CD4+ or CD8+ T cells, or bulk PBMC T cells (not recorded which). Here the CDR3 reads CASRLLAGETQYF.